Sequencing of this T cell receptor beta chain was carried out in a study of blood T cell repertoires in COVID-19. Background on the study: There were acute and convalescent COVID-19 samples, and they came from the United States, Italy and Spain.

Germline loops: CDR1 SGHTA, CDR2 FQGTGA. V was clipped by 6 bases and J by 3 bases; unmatched bases: 9. This CDR3 contains 16 residues. The protocol was immunoSEQ multiplex PCR, while the TCRdb copy is restricted to in-frame clones and leaves out a portion. Among about 300,000 clones listed, around 90% were seen once. This chain connects TRBV7-3 to TRBJ2-3; TRBD1 matches at 10 bases. Sequencing used PBMCs or T cells enriched from blood (not recorded which). The receptor's source is a woman between 40 and 55 years old who had recovered from COVID-19. The CDR3 here is CASRPGWTGGTDTQYF. CDR3 in DNA: TGTGCCAGCAGGCCAGGCTGGACAGGGGGAACAGATACGCAGTATTTT. Full variable domain (rest looked up from reference TRBV7-3 and TRBJ2-3): GAGVSQTPSNKVTEKGKYVELRCDPISGHTALYWYRQSLGQGPEFLIYFQGTGAADDSGLPNDRFFAVRPEGSVSTLKIQRTERGDSAVYLCASRPGWTGGTDTQYFGPGTRLTVL.